The 31 T cell receptor beta chains reported below all come from one sample, sequenced in a study of CD8 T cells in Susac syndrome (dated by TCRdb to about 2019). Libraries came from the immunoSEQ multiplex PCR assay. RNA was extracted with the RNeasy kit and roughly 0.45 to 1 ug was reverse transcribed using random hexamers. TCRdb trimmed the raw reads at Q25, called clones with MiXCR and kept productive beta chains. Identical CDR3 protein sequences are pooled into one entry, listed with their most common genes and DNA. This sample comprises 150,000 or so distinct CDR3 sequences, just under 97% of them detected only once. The ten largest account for roughly 0.15% of the sample. The source material was CD8+ T cells from PBMCs. The receptors here all came from a human donor with multiple sclerosis.

Of note for this clonotype: Its ends do not fully match the called genes, so a read error is possible. The chain is built from TRBV11-2 and TRBJ1-6; D remains unclear. The CDR3 is made up of 12 amino acids. Germline-derived CDR1 and CDR2 are SGHAT and FQNNGV. CDR3 residues: CASSPNNSPLHF. Here the CDR3 DNA reads TGTGCCAGCAGCCCTAATAACTCACCCCTCCACTTT. The full variable domain, completed using reference TRBV11-2 and TRBJ1-6, is EAGVAQSPRYKIIEKRQSVAFWCNPISGHATLYWYQQILGQGPKLLIQFQNNGVVDDSQLPKDRFSAERLKGVDSTLKIQPAKLEDSAVYLCASSPNNSPLHFGNGTRLTVT.

The J gene is TRBJ1-5, the V gene TRBV15; no firm D call. V was cut by 0 bases and J by 0 bases, with 3 bases left in between. The CDR3 totals 14 residues. Germline CDR1 and CDR2: LNHNV and YYDKDF (reference sequence). The DNA for the CDR3 is TGTGCCACCAGCAGAGAGCATAGCAATCAGCCCCAGCATTTT. This sequence encodes CATSREHSNQPQHF.

This chain uses TRBV19 with TRBJ2-7; the D is unclear. The CDR3 has 11 residues. The germline CDR1 and CDR2 sequences are LNHDA and SQIVND (reference sequence). Trimming took off 6 bases at V and 9 bases at J, with 12 bases between the two ends. The CDR3 sequence is CASSPTPGQYF. CDR3 sequence (DNA): TGTGCCAGTAGCCCTACCCCCGGGCAGTACTTC.

The V call is TRBV7-9, the J call TRBJ2-7; D is unclear. CDR3 length: 13 residues. Germline-derived CDR1 and CDR2 are SEHNR and FQNEAQ (reference sequence). V was clipped by 4 bases and J by 3 bases, with 10 bases between them. The CDR3 here is CASSSDNYYEQYF. The CDR3 region has the DNA TGTGCCAGCAGCTCCGACAACTACTACGAGCAGTACTTC.

The chain links TRBV27 to TRBJ1-1; perhaps TRBD1 as D (6 bases). CDR1 and CDR2 (germline): MNHEY, SMNVEV (reference sequence). The length of the CDR3 is 12 residues. With 7 bases removed from V and 6 bases from J, the gap between germline ends came to 12 bases. The CDR3 DNA reads as TGTGCCAGCAACAGGGAAACGGCTGAAGCTTTCTTT. As protein: CASNRETAEAFF.

The J gene is TRBJ2-1, the V gene TRBV20-1; 7 bases line up with TRBD2. V gave up 3 bases and J gave up 3 bases; unmatched junction bases: 5. Per the germline V gene, CDR1 is DFQATT and CDR2 is SNEGSKA (reference sequence). The CDR3 loop spans 14 amino acids. The CDR3 DNA sequence: TGCAGTGCTAGTTTGGGGGGGGGCTACAATGAGCAGTTCTTC. Amino acids: CSASLGGGYNEQFF.

This chain joins TRBV11-2 and TRBJ2-1, with D hard to call. The germline CDR1 and CDR2 sequences are SGHAT and FQNNGV. The V gene lost 5 bases and the J gene lost 0 bases, with 11 bases spanning the gap. The CDR3 contains 15 residues. The CDR3 DNA sequence: TGTGCCAGCAGCAATCGAGCCAGCTCCTACAATGAGCAGTTCTTC. It is translated as CASSNRASSYNEQFF.

The V and J genes are TRBV9 and TRBJ2-4; no reliable D call. The CDR3 is made up of 14 amino acids. The V gene's germline CDR1 is SGDLS and CDR2 YYNGEE. V lost 0 bases and J 9 bases, leaving 13 bases between the germline ends. CDR3 nucleotides: TGTGCCAGCAGCGTAGCGCCTAGTGGAGCCATTCAGTACTTC. Translation gives CASSVAPSGAIQYF.

The V gene is TRBV19, the J gene TRBJ2-1, with a possible D match to TRBD1 (5 bases). This CDR3 has 14 amino acids. Germline CDR1 LNHDA, CDR2 SQIVND (reference sequence). Trimming pared 9 bases from V and 2 bases from J, leaving 14 bases between. The CDR3 sequence: CASRDSVTYNEQFF. Here the CDR3 DNA reads TGTGCCAGCAGAGACAGTGTGACCTACAATGAGCAGTTCTTC. Full variable domain (missing parts from reference TRBV19 and TRBJ2-1): DGGITQSPKYLFRKEGQNVTLSCEQNLNHDAMYWYRQDPGQGLRLIYYSQIVNDFQKGDIAEGYSVSREKKESFPLTVTSAQKNPTAFYLCASRDSVTYNEQFFGPGTRLTVL.

The V gene is TRBV7-8, the J gene TRBJ2-1, with 7 bases matching TRBD1. The CDR3 runs 14 residues. Germline CDR1 SGHVS, CDR2 FQNEAQ. J was trimmed by 3 bases and V by 7 bases; bases with no gene match: 6. In DNA form, the CDR3 reads TGTGCCAGCATCCCGGGGACAGACTACAATGAGCAGTTCTTC. This codes for CASIPGTDYNEQFF.

V usage is TRBV20-1 and J usage is TRBJ2-1; TRBD2 agrees at 7 bases. The CDR3 consists of 14 residues. With 6 bases clipped from V and 2 bases from J, the junction kept 7 bases outside the gene matches. Germline V gene sequence: CDR1 DFQATT, CDR2 SNEGSKA (reference sequence). The CDR3 protein is CSATERGPYNEQFF. The CDR3 DNA follows: TGCAGTGCAACCGAGCGGGGCCCCTACAATGAGCAGTTCTTC.

The chain uses TRBV12-3 or TRBV12-4 and TRBJ2-1; tentatively, D is TRBD1 or TRBD2 (5 bases each). V was trimmed by 6 bases and J by 8 bases, leaving 14 bases between them. CDR3 length: 13 residues. The CDR3 here is CASSPGGIDEQFF. CDR3 in DNA: TGTGCCAGCAGCCCTGGGGGAATCGATGAGCAGTTCTTC.

V is TRBV20-1 and J is TRBJ2-1; D may be TRBD2 (6 bases). Germline values: CDR1 DFQATT, CDR2 SNEGSKA (reference sequence). The CDR3 loop spans 13 amino acids. Trimming removed 6 bases at V and 1 base at J, with 10 bases between. CDR3: CSARDGSYNEQFF. CDR3 nucleotides: TGCAGTGCGCGGGACGGGTCCTACAATGAGCAGTTCTTC.

Concerning this clonotype: Germline is not matched at one junction end, which may reflect a read error. V usage is TRBV6-5 and J usage is TRBJ2-3; TRBD1 matches 7 bases. The CDR3 loop spans 15 amino acids. Germline V gene data show CDR1 as MNHEY and CDR2 as SVGAGI. CDR3 in DNA: TGTGCCAGCAGTTACTCCCGAAGAGGGGGCCCGGGTTTGAATTTT. This sequence encodes CASSYSRRGGPGLNF.

The J gene is TRBJ2-5, the V gene TRBV27; no reliable D call. V lost 4 bases, J lost 2 bases, and 20 bases lay in between. Looked up from germline, CDR1 is MNHEY and CDR2 is SMNVEV (reference sequence). This CDR3 has 17 amino acids. CDR3 sequence (DNA): TGTGCCAGCAGTTATAGACCCCCCCGACGTGAGCAAGAGACCCAGTACTTC. It yields the protein CASSYRPPRREQETQYF.

The chain has TRBV4-2 and TRBJ2-1; D not resolved. Germline CDR1 reads LGHNA; CDR2 reads YNFKEQ. Trimming cost V 5 bases and J 9 bases, with 14 bases left between them. The CDR3 runs to 13 residues. This CDR3 is CASSEMMRAEQFF. DNA for the CDR3: TGTGCCAGCAGCGAGATGATGAGAGCTGAGCAGTTCTTC.

V gene TRBV7-9 combines with J gene TRBJ1-1, with D unclear. V was pared by 5 bases and J by 5 bases, with 6 bases between. This CDR3 spans 11 amino acids. In germline, CDR1 is SEHNR, CDR2 FQNEAQ (reference sequence). The DNA for the CDR3 is TGTGCCAGCAGCGTTACGACTGAAGCTTTCTTT. Translated: CASSVTTEAFF.

This chain connects TRBV15 to TRBJ2-7; D not resolved. Trimming took 1 base from V and 3 from J, leaving 10 bases between them. Looked up from germline, CDR1 is LNHNV and CDR2 is YYDKDF (reference sequence). This CDR3 is built from 14 residues. CDR3 in amino acids: CATSRAGSVYEQYF. In DNA form, the CDR3 reads TGTGCCACCAGCAGAGCCGGGTCAGTCTACGAGCAGTACTTC. Full variable domain (remainder filled in from reference TRBV15 and TRBJ2-7): DAMVIQNPRYQVTQFGKPVTLSCSQTLNHNVMYWYQQKSSQAPKLLFHYYDKDFNNEADTPDNFQSRRPNTSFCFLDIRSPGLGDTAMYLCATSRAGSVYEQYFGPGTRLTVT.

The chain uses TRBV6-5 and TRBJ2-5; D is ambiguous. The CDR3 runs to 12 residues. Germline CDR1 is MNHEY and CDR2 is SVGAGI. Trimming pared 0 bases from V and 4 bases from J, leaving 3 bases between. Here the CDR3 DNA reads TGTGCCAGCAGTTACTCGAGAGAGACCCAGTACTTC. Translation gives CASSYSRETQYF.

Only one count was recorded for this clonotype. This sequence joins TRBV20-1 and TRBJ2-2; no definite D call. The germline CDR1 and CDR2 sequences are DFQATT and SNEGSKA (reference sequence). Trimming stripped 0 bases from V and 6 bases from J, with 5 bases between. The CDR3 loop spans 12 amino acids. The CDR3 coding sequence is TGCAGTGCTAGAGAGTCTGCCGGGGAGCTGTTTTTT. Translating gives CSARESAGELFF.

J is TRBJ2-3 and V is TRBV20-1; D might be TRBD1 or TRBD2, each matching 6 bases. The CDR3 covers 12 residues. Germline values: CDR1 DFQATT, CDR2 SNEGSKA (reference sequence). Between the trimmed V and J ends, which lost 4 bases and 4 bases, there was a span of 9 bases. DNA of the CDR3: TGCAGTGCTACGGAGGGGGCAGATACGCAGTATTTT. Protein sequence: CSATEGADTQYF.

This chain uses TRBV12-5 with TRBJ2-6, with TRBD1 as a possible D gene (5 bases). CDR1 is LGHNT, CDR2 FRNRAP, per germline. This CDR3 region has 19 residues. V was pared by 3 bases and J by 0 bases, with 18 bases between. CDR3 DNA: TGTGCTAGTGGTTTTCTCTTAAGACAGACCGGCTCTGGGGCCAACGTCCTGACTTTC. Translating it yields CASGFLLRQTGSGANVLTF.

This chain links TRBV7-9 with TRBJ2-1, with D tentatively TRBD2 (6 bases). The CDR3 contains 16 residues. V was pared by 7 bases and J by 8 bases, with 24 bases between. Germline loops: CDR1 SEHNR, CDR2 FQNEAQ (reference sequence). CDR3 sequence reads: CASNSDTSIAVDEQFF. The CDR3 bases are TGTGCCAGCAACAGCGACACTAGCATTGCCGTGGATGAGCAGTTCTTC. The full variable domain, its missing parts supplied by reference TRBV7-9 and TRBJ2-1, is DTGVSQNPRHKITKRGQNVTFRCDPISEHNRLYWYRQTLGQGPEFLTYFQNEAQLEKSRLLSDRFSAERPKGSFSTLEIQRTEQGDSAMYLCASNSDTSIAVDEQFFGPGTRLTVL.

The V gene is TRBV20-1, the J gene TRBJ2-7; TRBD2 is a possible D gene (5 bases). CDR1 is DFQATT, CDR2 SNEGSKA, per germline (reference sequence). The CDR3 has 15 residues. Trimming shortened V by 1 base and J by 3 bases, and 16 bases separated the two germline ends. CDR3 amino acids: CSARVWPGLSYEQYF. The DNA for the CDR3 is TGCAGTGCTAGAGTGTGGCCGGGGTTAAGCTACGAGCAGTACTTC.

This clonotype was counted a single time. The chain joins TRBV30 to TRBJ1-4; the D gene is possibly TRBD1 (5 bases). The V gene lost 3 bases and the J gene lost 8 bases, with 19 bases spanning the gap. Per the germline V gene, CDR1 is GTSNPN and CDR2 is SVGIG (reference sequence). This CDR3 region has 15 residues. Here the CDR3 reads CAWSRTQGFEEKLFF. The CDR3 coding sequence is TGTGCCTGGAGCAGAACTCAGGGATTTGAGGAAAAACTGTTTTTT. The full variable domain, rest sourced from reference TRBV30 and TRBJ1-4, is SQTIHQWPATLVQPVGSPLSLECTVEGTSNPNLYWYRQAAGRGLQLLFYSVGIGQISSEVPQNLSASRPQDRQFILSSKKLLLSDSGFYLCAWSRTQGFEEKLFFGSGTQLSVL.

V gene TRBV14 combines with J gene TRBJ1-6, with 8 bases lining up with TRBD1. The CDR3 extends over 15 amino acids. The junction had 5 bases not matched to a gene; V was cut back by 1 base and J by 9 bases. Per the germline V gene, CDR1 is SGHDN and CDR2 is FVKESK. CDR3 region: CASSQGTGPTSPLHF. The CDR3 DNA reads TGTGCCAGCAGCCAAGGGACAGGGCCGACTTCACCCCTCCACTTT.

This chain joins TRBV27 and TRBJ2-1; 10 bases match TRBD2. The CDR3 length is 14 residues. CDR1 is MNHEY and CDR2 is SMNVEV in the germline V gene (reference sequence). Germline trimming cut 3 bases from V and 6 bases from J; bases unmatched to any gene: 2. This CDR3 is CASSFASGGNEQFF. The CDR3 DNA sequence: TGTGCCAGCAGTTTTGCTAGCGGGGGCAATGAGCAGTTCTTC.

In this sample, this clonotype turned up a few times. The J gene is TRBJ2-7, the V gene TRBV30, with 7 bases lining up with TRBD1. Germline CDR1 is GTSNPN and CDR2 is SVGIG (reference sequence). V was pared by 5 bases and J by 6 bases, with 4 bases of the junction left unmatched. This CDR3 spans 11 amino acids. CDR3 sequence: CAWGTVFEQYF. The CDR3 nucleotides are TGTGCCTGGGGGACAGTCTTCGAGCAGTACTTC.

The chain couples TRBV9 to TRBJ2-5, with D possibly matching TRBD2 (5 bases). The CDR3 loop spans 15 amino acids. Germline-derived CDR1 and CDR2 are SGDLS and YYNGEE. The ends were cut back, 0 bases at V and 4 bases at J, with 13 bases in the middle. For the CDR3, the DNA is TGTGCCAGCAGCGTAGAGACTCGGGCGGGAGAGACCCAGTACTTC. Protein sequence: CASSVETRAGETQYF. Full variable domain (missing parts from reference TRBV9 and TRBJ2-5): DSGVTQTPKHLITATGQRVTLRCSPRSGDLSVYWYQQSLDQGLQFLIQYYNGEERAKGNILERFSAQQFPDLHSELNLSSLELGDSALYFCASSVETRAGETQYFGPGTRLLVL.

The rearrangement links TRBV3-1 to TRBJ2-3; D may be TRBD1 or TRBD2 (6 bases each). Per the germline V gene, CDR1 is LGHDT and CDR2 is YNNKEL (reference sequence). V lost 3 bases and J 3 bases, leaving 10 bases between the germline ends. The length of the CDR3 is 14 residues. CDR3 region: CASSHRGRTDTQYF. The CDR3 DNA follows: TGTGCCAGCAGCCACCGGGGGCGTACAGATACGCAGTATTTT.

The sample holds one count of this clonotype. The chain links TRBV2 to TRBJ2-5; D not certain. V was trimmed by 4 bases and J by 2 bases, leaving 8 bases between them. The CDR3 has 13 amino acids. Germline V gene data show CDR1 as SNHLY and CDR2 as FYNNEI. Here the CDR3 DNA reads TGTGCCAGCAGTGGGGAACTACAAGAGACCCAGTACTTC. Translated: CASSGELQETQYF.